This passage covers 26 T cell receptor beta chains from one sample sequenced in a study of response to subunit inactivated influenza vaccine. TCRdb independently ran MiXCR on the RT-PCR reads; one entry per CDR3 protein. The data hold about 520,000 distinct CDR3 sequences, with around 25% observed a single time. Material: CD4+ T cells sorted from PBMCs, obtained 5 days after vaccination. These receptors all stem from a man aged 45 to 65 who received an inactivated influenza vaccine.

The sample holds one count of this clonotype. The V gene is TRBV5-1, the J gene TRBJ2-7; D gene unclear. In germline, CDR1 is SGHRS, CDR2 YFSETQ. The CDR3 runs to 16 residues. Trimming removed 4 bases at V and 3 bases at J, with 20 bases between. CDR3 bases: TGCGCCAGCAGCCCAGACCCGACTGGAGTAGTCTACGAGCAGTACTTC. Residues: CASSPDPTGVVYEQYF.

CDR3 sequence (DNA): TGTGCCAGCTCACCAGTCCAGGGGGGACACGAGCAGTACTTC. It encodes CASSPVQGGHEQYF. The chain recombines TRBV18 with TRBJ2-7; perhaps TRBD1 as D (7 bases). The CDR3 covers 14 residues. V gave up 2 bases and J gave up 5 bases, with 13 bases separating them. CDR1 and CDR2 (germline): KGHSH, LQKENI.

This chain connects TRBV4-3 to TRBJ1-2; 7 nucleotides align to TRBD1. The CDR3 loop spans 15 amino acids. CDR1 is LGHNA and CDR2 is YSLEER in the germline V gene. The V gene end was trimmed by 4 bases and the J gene end by 8 bases; junction bases not matched to a gene: 13. CDR3 protein: CASSPRQGVSSGYTF. Here the CDR3 DNA reads TGCGCCAGCAGCCCCCGACAGGGAGTTTCAAGCGGCTACACCTTC.

The J gene is TRBJ1-5, the V gene TRBV10-3, with D unclear. Deletions cut 4 bases from V and 6 bases from J, with 10 bases between. CDR1 and CDR2 (germline): ENHRY, SYGVKD. The CDR3 covers 13 residues. The CDR3 bases are TGTGCCATCAGTGGAATAGTTGGTCAGCCCCAGCATTTT. It encodes CAISGIVGQPQHF.

This rearrangement joins TRBV9 to TRBJ2-7; unclear D gene. Germline-derived CDR1 and CDR2 are SGDLS and YYNGEE. V dropped 2 bases and J dropped 1 base, with 10 bases sitting between them. CDR3 length: 14 residues. The CDR3 DNA reads TGTGCCAGCAGCGTGGACCTAGGATCCTACGAGCAGTACTTC. This sequence encodes CASSVDLGSYEQYF.

This sequence joins TRBV7-2 and TRBJ1-1, with D perhaps TRBD1 (5 bases). Per the germline V gene, CDR1 is SGHTA and CDR2 is FQGNSA. V was clipped by 3 bases and J by 2 bases, with 10 bases between them. The CDR3 is made up of 14 amino acids. The CDR3 DNA sequence: TGTGCCAGCAGCTTGAAACAGGTTAACACTGAAGCTTTCTTT. Protein sequence: CASSLKQVNTEAFF.

The chain links TRBV25-1 to TRBJ2-7; D ambiguous. Per germline, CDR1 MGHDK and CDR2 SYGVNS. The germline V and J ends were trimmed by 4 bases and 6 bases, with 16 bases remaining between them. The CDR3 length is 14 residues. The CDR3 loop reads CASSAPSQVGEQYF. CDR3 bases: TGTGCCAGCAGTGCGCCCTCTCAAGTCGGCGAGCAGTACTTC.

This clonotype was recorded a few times. The rearrangement uses TRBV7-9 and TRBJ2-1; 10 bases match TRBD2. Germline values: CDR1 SEHNR, CDR2 FQNEAQ (reference sequence). The CDR3 is 15 amino acids. J lost 9 bases, V lost 2 bases, and 7 bases had no gene match. Written as DNA, the CDR3 is TGTGCCAGCAGCTTATATTCTAGCGGGAGCGCTGAGCAGTTCTTC. Its protein product is CASSLYSSGSAEQFF. The whole variable domain, filled in from reference TRBV7-9 and TRBJ2-1, reads DTGVSQNPRHKITKRGQNVTFRCDPISEHNRLYWYRQTLGQGPEFLTYFQNEAQLEKSRLLSDRFSAERPKGSFSTLEIQRTEQGDSAMYLCASSLYSSGSAEQFFGPGTRLTVL.

This clonotype was detected a few times. The chain employs TRBV11-1 and TRBJ2-1; D call uncertain. V was shortened by 6 bases and J by 1 base, with 10 bases between the two germline ends. The length of the CDR3 is 14 residues. The germline V gene encodes CDR1 SGHAT and CDR2 FQDESV (reference sequence). CDR3 DNA sequence: TGTGCCAGCAGTCAATCTCGATCCTACAATGAGCAGTTCTTC. This gives the protein CASSQSRSYNEQFF.

The chain combines TRBV7-2 with TRBJ1-4; D not resolved. V was trimmed by 1 base and J by 8 bases, leaving 14 bases between them. Germline loops: CDR1 SGHTA, CDR2 FQGNSA. There are 15 residues in the CDR3. The CDR3 spells CASSLVPFLKEKLFF. The CDR3 bases are TGTGCCAGCAGCTTAGTCCCATTCTTGAAGGAAAAACTGTTTTTT.

This clonotype was observed at least ten times. This chain joins TRBV27 and TRBJ2-2; unclear D gene. Trimming cost V 3 bases and J 9 bases, with 8 bases left between them. The germline CDR1 and CDR2 sequences are MNHEY and SMNVEV (reference sequence). This CDR3 is 12 amino acids long. CDR3 protein: CASSFHGRELFF. Here the CDR3 DNA reads TGTGCCAGCAGTTTCCATGGAAGGGAGCTGTTTTTT.

The chain has TRBV20-1 and TRBJ2-1, with D possibly matching TRBD2 (6 bases). The germline gives CDR1 DFQATT, CDR2 SNEGSKA (reference sequence). The CDR3 has 12 residues. V lost 7 bases and J 6 bases, leaving 13 bases between the germline ends. CDR3 nucleotides: TGCAGTGTTTGGGGGGACTCCAATGAGCAGTTCTTC. Protein: CSVWGDSNEQFF.

This clonotype has a handful of counts. V gene TRBV7-9 combines with J gene TRBJ2-3; 12 nucleotides align to TRBD1. This CDR3 contains 17 residues. The junction had 7 bases not matched to a gene; V was cut back by 6 bases and J by 0 bases. Germline V gives CDR1 SEHNR, CDR2 FQNEAQ (reference sequence). Here the CDR3 reads CASRRPGQGASTDTQYF. For the CDR3, the DNA is TGTGCCAGCAGGCGACCGGGACAGGGGGCCAGCACAGATACGCAGTATTTT.

This clonotype was observed many times. The CDR3 nucleotides read TGCGCCAGCAGCCCGGACGGGAATCAGCCCCAGCATTTT. Protein product: CASSPDGNQPQHF. The J gene is TRBJ1-5, the V gene TRBV5-1; D unresolved. Germline assignment: CDR1 SGHRS and CDR2 YFSETQ. V lost 4 bases, J lost 4 bases, and 9 bases lay in between. This CDR3 comprises 13 residues.

This clonotype appeared a few times. The chain couples TRBV4-3 to TRBJ2-4; D gene ambiguous. CDR1 and CDR2 from the germline V gene are LGHNA and YSLEER. V was shortened by 0 bases and J by 7 bases, with 13 bases between the two germline ends. There are 15 residues in the CDR3. The CDR3 loop reads CASSQDSGWRNIQYF. Here the CDR3 DNA reads TGCGCCAGCAGCCAAGATTCGGGCTGGCGCAACATTCAGTACTTC.

The table lists this clonotype with a few counts. The chain links TRBV6-6 to TRBJ1-1; D is uncertain. Germline V lookup: CDR1 MNHNY, CDR2 SVGAGI (reference sequence). The CDR3 extends over 13 amino acids. With 4 bases removed from V and 3 bases from J, the gap between germline ends came to 9 bases. This CDR3 reads CASSFSWDTEAFF. CDR3 bases: TGTGCCAGCAGTTTTTCATGGGACACTGAAGCTTTCTTT.

The sample holds many counts of this clonotype. V is TRBV5-1 and J is TRBJ2-6; tentative D call: TRBD2 (6 bases). Germline V CDR1 and CDR2: SGHRS, YFSETQ. There are 18 residues in the CDR3. Trimming left V 0 bases short and J 0 bases short, with 13 bases between. In DNA form, the CDR3 reads TGCGCCAGCAGCTTGGCTGTAGCGGTTTACTCTGGGGCCAACGTCCTGACTTTC. This encodes CASSLAVAVYSGANVLTF.

This chain links TRBV3-1 with TRBJ2-1; D is undetermined. The CDR3 length is 14 residues. Trimming stripped 3 bases from V and 7 bases from J, with 13 bases between. CDR1 LGHDT and CDR2 YNNKEL come from the germline V gene (reference sequence). CDR3 loop: CASSQILGRNEQFF. CDR3 nucleotides: TGTGCCAGCAGCCAGATTCTGGGCAGGAATGAGCAGTTCTTC.

This chain joins TRBV29-1 and TRBJ2-5; 7 nucleotides agree with TRBD2. Trimming at V came to 5 bases and at J to 5 bases, leaving 11 bases not matched to a gene. From germline, CDR1 is SQVTM and CDR2 ANQGSEA. This CDR3 is built from 14 residues. DNA for the CDR3: TGCAGCGTTATGCCCAGCGGGGCGGGGGAGACCCAGTACTTC. It encodes CSVMPSGAGETQYF.

CDR3 sequence: CASRPFRDSSGPQHF. Written as DNA, the CDR3 is TGTGCCAGCAGACCTTTTAGGGACAGCAGTGGGCCCCAGCATTTT. This chain uses TRBV6-1 with TRBJ1-5, with TRBD1 identical over 7 bases. CDR1 is MNHNS, CDR2 SASEGT, per germline. The CDR3 is 15 residues long. After removal of 6 bases from V and 9 bases from J, the junction contained 14 bases not matched to a gene.

The rearrangement uses TRBV7-9 and TRBJ2-2; 7 positions agree with TRBD1. J lost 5 bases, V lost 6 bases, and 9 bases had no gene match. The CDR3 contains 15 residues. CDR1 and CDR2 from the germline V gene are SEHNR and FQNEAQ (reference sequence). This CDR3 reads CASRSPGQLTGELFF. CDR3 nucleotide sequence: TGTGCCAGCAGAAGCCCGGGACAGTTAACCGGGGAGCTGTTTTTT. The complete variable domain, with remaining parts taken from reference TRBV7-9 and TRBJ2-2, reads DTGVSQNPRHKITKRGQNVTFRCDPISEHNRLYWYRQTLGQGPEFLTYFQNEAQLEKSRLLSDRFSAERPKGSFSTLEIQRTEQGDSAMYLCASRSPGQLTGELFFGEGSRLTVL.

The rearrangement links TRBV11-2 to TRBJ2-5, with TRBD2 matching 10 bases. J was trimmed by 0 bases and V by 5 bases; bases with no gene match: 12. There are 18 residues in the CDR3. Germline V CDR1 and CDR2: SGHAT, FQNNGV. Here the CDR3 DNA reads TGTGCCAGCAGCCCACCAGGCACTAGCGGGACTTACCAAGAGACCCAGTACTTC. This gives the protein CASSPPGTSGTYQETQYF.

This clonotype has more than one count but fewer than ten. The chain uses TRBV20-1 and TRBJ2-2, with 7 positions matching TRBD2. Germline CDR1 is DFQATT and CDR2 is SNEGSKA (reference sequence). V trimming: 2 bases; J trimming: 10 bases; junction bases outside the gene matches: 1. The CDR3 is 11 amino acids. CDR3 sequence (DNA): TGCAGTGCTAGACGGGGGGAGGAGCTGTTTTTT. Amino acid sequence: CSARRGEELFF.

This clonotype was counted between two and nine times. The CDR3 DNA follows: TGCGCCAGCAGCCGAGGACTAGCGGAACAAGAGACCCAGTACTTC. It translates to CASSRGLAEQETQYF. V usage is TRBV4-3 and J usage is TRBJ2-5; 10 bases line up with TRBD2. J lost 2 bases, V lost 4 bases, and 4 bases had no gene match. The CDR3 totals 15 residues. From germline, CDR1 is LGHNA and CDR2 YSLEER.

This clonotype was counted between two and nine times. V is TRBV29-1 and J is TRBJ1-4; no clear D gene. Trimming cost V 3 bases and J 5 bases, with 13 bases left between them. Germline V gives CDR1 SQVTM, CDR2 ANQGSEA. The CDR3 consists of 14 residues. For the CDR3, the DNA is TGCAGCGTTGATGACGGTCGAGCGAATGAAAAACTGTTTTTT. As protein: CSVDDGRANEKLFF. Filled out from reference TRBV29-1 and TRBJ1-4, the complete variable domain reads SAVISQKPSRDICQRGTSLTIQCQVDSQVTMMFWYRQQPGQSLTLIATANQGSEATYESGFVIDKFPISRPNLTFSTLTVSNMSPEDSSIYLCSVDDGRANEKLFFGSGTQLSVL.

Ten or more counts support this clonotype. This chain joins TRBV2 and TRBJ1-5, with 7 bases lining up with TRBD1. CDR1 and CDR2 from the germline V gene are SNHLY and FYNNEI. V gave up 6 bases and J gave up 9 bases; unmatched junction bases: 14. The CDR3 runs 15 residues. The CDR3 loop is CASSAGTDTGGPQHF. In nucleotides, the CDR3 is TGTGCCAGCAGCGCCGGGACAGATACGGGAGGGCCCCAGCATTTT.